Listed below are T cell receptor beta chains from one sample, sequenced in a study of cytomegalovirus exposure and HLA in healthy donors. The method was immunoSEQ multiplex PCR; TCRdb's version includes in-frame clones alone and lacks a portion of them. The sample comprises 100,000 to 120,000 clones, over 75% of which are singletons, and roughly 9.2% rests with the top ten. The specimen sequenced was PBMCs. Receptor source: a woman aged 40-49 years in good health and CMV-seropositive. CDR3s leave out the opening cysteine and the closing phenylalanine or tryptophan. Clone size appears in some rows only: once, few, many, or a class for an expanded clone.

clone size	V gene	J gene	CDR3 protein
NA	TRBV7-9	TRBJ1-6	ASSLAEGASPLH
NA	TRBV6-5	TRBJ2-1	ASTRGGAYNEQF
NA	TRBV6-1	TRBJ1-2	ASSPVNYGYT
NA	TRBV5-1	TRBJ1-4	ASSLGQGPHEKLF
NA	TRBV6-1	TRBJ2-7	ASSATGTLYEQY
NA	TRBV28	TRBJ1-2	ASSFRSGAGGYT
NA	TRBV7-2	TRBJ2-5	ASSPHGGGGQETQY
NA	TRBV28	NA	ASRETGVTYEQY
NA	TRBV15	TRBJ2-7	ATSRGGSVYEQY
NA	TRBV28	TRBJ2-1	ASSFRGQHNEQF
NA	TRBV7-2	TRBJ2-2	ASSLRLVGGGRTGELF
NA	TRBV5-1	TRBJ2-3	ASSLKSGSTDTQY
NA	TRBV5-1	TRBJ2-1	ASSLLAGSYNEQF
once	TRBV12-5	TRBJ2-1	ASGFSRGNEQF
NA	TRBV11-2	TRBJ1-1	ASSFHRGQTEAF
NA	TRBV7-9	TRBJ1-1	SSSTLRQTEAF